The 9 T cell receptor beta chains below were found in one sample sequenced in a study of CD8 T cells in Susac syndrome. Random-hexamer reverse transcription was applied to about 0.5 to 1 ug RNA. TCRdb re-called the immunoSEQ multiplex PCR reads with MiXCR, one entry per CDR3 protein. The sample lists a few hundred thousand distinct CDR3 sequences; more than 85% were seen once. Source material: CD4+ T cells from PBMCs. These TCRs come from a human donor with multiple sclerosis.

This chain uses TRBV19 with TRBJ2-1; D perhaps matches TRBD2 (5 bases). Germline V lookup: CDR1 LNHDA, CDR2 SQIVND (reference sequence). This CDR3 has 15 amino acids. Trimming removed 6 bases at V and 2 bases at J, with 14 bases between. Here the CDR3 DNA reads TGTGCCAGTAGCCCTACTAGTCAAACCTACAATGAGCAGTTCTTC. This translates into CASSPTSQTYNEQFF.

V usage is TRBV6-1 and J usage is TRBJ1-2; TRBD1 is a possible D gene (6 bases). The germline CDR1 and CDR2 sequences are MNHNS and SASEGT. The CDR3 loop spans 13 amino acids. The V end was cut by 8 bases, the J end by 8 bases, with 18 bases between. CDR3 bases: TGTGCCAGCCCTGGACAGAGCATAGCGGGCTACACCTTC. The encoded protein is CASPGQSIAGYTF.

J is TRBJ2-5 and V is TRBV12-3 or TRBV12-4; D is ambiguous. V was clipped by 3 bases and J by 5 bases, with 7 bases between them. The CDR3 has 12 amino acids. Written as DNA, the CDR3 is TGTGCCAGCAGTTTGGACCCGGAGACCCAGTACTTC. Its translation: CASSLDPETQYF.

The chain joins TRBV4-1 to TRBJ1-5; the match to TRBD1 covers 9 bases. The CDR3 is 15 residues long. Germline trimming cut 8 bases from V and 7 bases from J; bases unmatched to any gene: 12. From germline, CDR1 is MGHRA and CDR2 YSYEKL. The CDR3 spells CASHGTGQGAQPQHF. The DNA of the CDR3 is TGCGCCAGCCATGGGACGGGACAGGGTGCCCAGCCCCAGCATTTT.

The chain has TRBV4-1 and TRBJ1-6; D is undetermined. V dropped 4 bases and J dropped 5 bases, with 12 bases sitting between them. The V gene's germline CDR1 is MGHRA and CDR2 YSYEKL. CDR3 length equals 15 residues. CDR3 nucleotide sequence: TGCGCCAGCAGCCCCTCCGGACGTAATAATTCACCCCTCCACTTT. It translates to CASSPSGRNNSPLHF.

CDR3 residues: CASSPGTGGWEQYV. Written as DNA, the CDR3 is TGTGCCAGCAGCCCCGGGACAGGGGGATGGGAGCAGTACGTC. This chain links TRBV3-1 with TRBJ2-7, with 11 bases identical to TRBD1. Losses at the gene ends were 4 bases for V and 7 bases for J; bases not matched to a gene: 6. CDR3 length: 14 amino acids. Germline V CDR1 and CDR2: LGHDT, YNNKEL (reference sequence).

The CDR3 coding sequence is TGTGCCTGCCACCGGGGAAGCGGGGGGGCGGAGACCCAGTACTTC. Translation gives CACHRGSGGAETQYF. This chain joins TRBV30 and TRBJ2-5; 10 bases are shared with TRBD2. Germline trimming cut 6 bases from V and 5 bases from J; bases unmatched to any gene: 12. Germline V gene lookup returns CDR1 GTSNPN and CDR2 SVGIG (reference sequence). The CDR3 has 15 amino acids.

This chain joins TRBV30 and TRBJ2-7; D ambiguous. Germline CDR1 GTSNPN, CDR2 SVGIG (reference sequence). V dropped 2 bases and J dropped 0 bases, with 2 bases sitting between them. The CDR3 has 11 amino acids. The DNA for the CDR3 is TGTGCCTGGAGTTCCTCCTACGAGCAGTACTTC. Protein: CAWSSSYEQYF.

The rearrangement links TRBV29-1 to TRBJ2-1; weak D call: TRBD2 (6 bases). Trimming pared 4 bases from V and 8 bases from J, leaving 12 bases between. This CDR3 comprises 12 residues. Germline assignment: CDR1 SQVTM and CDR2 ANQGSEA. CDR3 loop: CSVGQGGDEQFF. DNA for the CDR3: TGCAGCGTTGGACAAGGCGGGGATGAGCAGTTCTTC.